One and the same sample provided the 20 T cell receptor beta chains below, sequenced in a study of Ad26.COV2.S vaccination and SARS-CoV-2 variants. Libraries were prepared by immunoSEQ multiplex PCR; TCRdb keeps only in-frame clonotypes and omits some of them. The sample lists some 520,000 clones; around nine tenths were seen once. Indicated treatment: about 20 received Ad26.COV2.S at low or high dose, single or two shots; about 5 received placebo; per-sample allocation not given. After the first vaccine or placebo injection, samples were drawn on day 63. This sample comprised peripheral blood, obtained in a trial of Ad26.COV2.S vaccine versus placebo. These receptors were collected from a person between 18 and 60 years old who received the Ad26.COV2.S COVID-19 vaccine or a placebo.

V gene TRBV7-9 combines with J gene TRBJ1-6, with TRBD1 identical over 9 bases. With V trimmed by 4 bases and J by 1 base, 11 bases remained unmatched. Germline V CDR1 and CDR2: SEHNR, FQNEAQ (reference sequence). This CDR3 has 19 amino acids. In DNA, the CDR3 is TGTGCCAGCAGCTACAGTTTGGGACAGGGTAGATCCTATAATTCACCCCTCCACTTT. It translates to CASSYSLGQGRSYNSPLHF.

The sample holds one count of this clone. The chain carries TRBV24-1 and TRBJ2-3; 16 positions agree with TRBD2. With 7 bases clipped from V and 4 bases from J, the junction kept 7 bases outside the gene matches. Germline-derived CDR1 and CDR2 are KGHDR and SFDVKD. There are 17 residues in the CDR3. In nucleotides, the CDR3 is TGTGCCACCAGCCCGGGACTAGCGGGAGGGCCATCAGATACGCAGTATTTT. Translation gives CATSPGLAGGPSDTQYF.

The chain employs TRBV10-3 and TRBJ2-5, with 11 bases fitting TRBD2. V was clipped by 4 bases and J by 9 bases; unmatched bases: 13. Germline CDR1 reads ENHRY; CDR2 reads SYGVKD. The CDR3 consists of 16 residues. This CDR3 reads CAISVGTSGGGQAQYF. The CDR3 DNA reads TGTGCCATCAGTGTTGGGACTAGCGGTGGAGGGCAGGCCCAGTACTTC.

The chain links TRBV4-3 to TRBJ2-2; D uncertain. Trimming removed 1 base from V and 7 bases from J, with 7 bases in between. The CDR3 totals 13 residues. Germline assignment: CDR1 LGHNA and CDR2 YSLEER. In DNA, the CDR3 is TGCGCCAGCAGCCAAGGCCGGGTCGGGGAGCTGTTTTTT. This encodes CASSQGRVGELFF.

The chain joins TRBV2 to TRBJ1-6; TRBD1 aligns across 8 bases. This CDR3 comprises 16 residues. Germline CDR1 is SNHLY and CDR2 is FYNNEI. Losses at the gene ends were 6 bases for V and 10 bases for J; bases not matched to a gene: 14. CDR3 sequence (DNA): TGTGCCAGCAGCCACGACCAGACAGGGGTTGGCTCACCCCTCCACTTT. Protein product: CASSHDQTGVGSPLHF.

The chain combines TRBV15 with TRBJ1-5; no definite D call. The germline V gene encodes CDR1 LNHNV and CDR2 YYDKDF (reference sequence). The CDR3 covers 14 residues. Deletions cut 0 bases from V and 9 bases from J, with 12 bases between. Here the CDR3 reads CATSRDPGPWPQHF. CDR3 coding DNA: TGTGCCACCAGCAGAGATCCTGGGCCTTGGCCCCAGCATTTT.

The chain couples TRBV6-2 or TRBV6-3 to TRBJ2-3; unclear D gene. This CDR3 spans 16 amino acids. Trimming stripped 0 bases from V and 0 bases from J, with 10 bases between. Looked up from germline, CDR1 is MNHEY and CDR2 is SVGEGT. CDR3 DNA sequence: TGTGCCAGCAGTTACTCGGAATTAGCTAGCACAGATACGCAGTATTTT. Translated, it gives CASSYSELASTDTQYF.

This chain joins TRBV3-1 (or the pseudogene TRBV3-2) and TRBJ1-1, with 7 bases matching TRBD1. The germline gives CDR1 LGHDT, CDR2 YNNKEL (reference sequence). V shed 4 bases, J shed 0 bases, and the junction held 5 bases outside the gene matches. CDR3 length equals 15 residues. Here the CDR3 reads CASSLTGRMNTEAFF. CDR3 coding DNA: TGTGCCAGCAGCCTGACAGGGAGGATGAACACTGAAGCTTTCTTT.

The chain is built from TRBV30 and TRBJ1-6; no definite D call. CDR1 and CDR2 from the germline V gene are GTSNPN and SVGIG (reference sequence). CDR3 size: 12 residues. V was shortened by 0 bases and J by 14 bases, with 11 bases between the two germline ends. CDR3: CAWSVQWESLHF. The DNA for the CDR3 is TGTGCCTGGAGTGTACAGTGGGAGTCCCTCCACTTT. The full variable domain, rest sourced from reference TRBV30 and TRBJ1-6, is SQTIHQWPATLVQPVGSPLSLECTVEGTSNPNLYWYRQAAGRGLQLLFYSVGIGQISSEVPQNLSASRPQDRQFILSSKKLLLSDSGFYLCAWSVQWESLHFGNGTRLTVT.

The genes are TRBV27 and TRBJ2-1; D possibly corresponds to TRBD1 (5 bases). V lost 0 bases and J 6 bases, leaving 12 bases between the germline ends. Germline V CDR1 and CDR2: MNHEY, SMNVEV (reference sequence). The CDR3 sequence is 15 residues long. CDR3 protein: CASSLSWARGNEQFF. In DNA form, the CDR3 reads TGTGCCAGCAGTTTATCGTGGGCTAGGGGCAATGAGCAGTTCTTC.

The chain is built from TRBV27 and TRBJ1-2; D is undetermined. V was pared by 3 bases and J by 6 bases, with 17 bases between. This CDR3 contains 15 residues. Germline V CDR1 and CDR2: MNHEY, SMNVEV (reference sequence). The CDR3 bases are TGTGCCAGCAGTTTTCGGGGTATGATCTCCGATGGCTACACCTTC. This gives the protein CASSFRGMISDGYTF.

The chain carries TRBV11-2 and TRBJ1-3; 7 bases agree with TRBD1. The germline V gene has CDR1 SGHAT and CDR2 FQNNGV. The length of the CDR3 is 15 residues. V lost 0 bases and J lost 4; bases outside the gene matches: 3. The CDR3 coding sequence is TGTGCCAGCAGCTTAGATAGGGGGCTCGGAAACACCATATATTTT. Amino acid sequence: CASSLDRGLGNTIYF.

This clone has only one observation. The rearrangement joins TRBV7-2 to TRBJ1-1; D is uncertain. Trimming took 3 bases from V and 3 from J, leaving 8 bases between them. CDR3 length: 13 amino acids. Germline assignment: CDR1 SGHTA and CDR2 FQGNSA. The CDR3 loop is CASSFEADTEAFF. The CDR3 nucleotides are TGTGCCAGCAGCTTTGAGGCCGACACTGAAGCTTTCTTT.

This chain uses TRBV12-3 or TRBV12-4 with TRBJ2-7, with D possibly TRBD2 on 5 matching bases. The V end lost 3 bases, the J end lost 6 bases, and 9 bases lay between the germline ends. This CDR3 region has 12 residues. This chain's CDR3 is CASSFGGSEQYF. The CDR3 bases are TGTGCCAGCAGTTTCGGAGGTTCCGAGCAGTACTTC.

The V call is TRBV27, the J call TRBJ2-7; 7 bases map to TRBD2. The length of the CDR3 is 14 residues. Per germline, CDR1 MNHEY and CDR2 SMNVEV (reference sequence). V was pared by 6 bases and J by 4 bases, with 9 bases of the junction left unmatched. CDR3 region: CASSLGRDYYEQYF. The DNA for the CDR3 is TGTGCCAGCAGCCTCGGACGGGACTATTACGAGCAGTACTTC.

This chain uses TRBV27 with TRBJ1-2, with D unresolved. V was pared by 3 bases and J by 8 bases, with 13 bases between. CDR1 and CDR2 (germline): MNHEY, SMNVEV (reference sequence). The CDR3 runs to 13 residues. CDR3 sequence (DNA): TGTGCCAGCAGTTTTCTTGGCGAACGGGGCTACACCTTC. Amino acids: CASSFLGERGYTF.

The rearrangement links TRBV19 to TRBJ2-7, with a possible D match to TRBD1 (6 bases). Germline-derived CDR1 and CDR2 are LNHDA and SQIVND (reference sequence). The CDR3 sequence is 16 residues long. V gave up 3 bases and J gave up 3 bases, with 18 bases separating them. In DNA form, the CDR3 reads TGTGCCAGTAGTATCCGTCTTGGGCAGGGGCTCTACGAGCAGTACTTC. Translated: CASSIRLGQGLYEQYF.

Remarks on this clone: Other DNA sequences in this sample translate to the same CDR3. The chain employs TRBV7-2 and TRBJ1-1; D gene unclear. Looked up from germline, CDR1 is SGHTA and CDR2 is FQGNSA. V lost 2 bases and J 5 bases, leaving 6 bases between the germline ends. This CDR3 region has 12 residues. The DNA of the CDR3 is TGTGCCAGCAGCTTACGCGGAACTGAAGCTTTCTTT. It translates to CASSLRGTEAFF.

The V call is TRBV19, the J call TRBJ2-7; TRBD1 matches 7 bases. The CDR3 is made up of 14 amino acids. CDR1 and CDR2 from the germline V gene are LNHDA and SQIVND (reference sequence). V dropped 4 bases and J dropped 5; count of bases not matched to a gene: 8. Here the CDR3 reads CASSTYRGKNEQYF. In DNA, the CDR3 is TGTGCCAGTAGTACTTACAGGGGAAAGAACGAGCAGTACTTC.

The V and J genes are TRBV5-6 and TRBJ1-1; D not certain. CDR3 length: 13 residues. Germline V CDR1 and CDR2: SGHDT, YYEEEE. V dropped 2 bases and J dropped 11 bases, with 16 bases sitting between them. This CDR3 is CASSFITPSSAFF. As DNA, the CDR3 is TGTGCCAGCAGCTTCATCACCCCTTCATCGGCTTTCTTT.